The clone carrying this T cell receptor beta chain has only a few counts. From germline, CDR1 is DFQATT and CDR2 SNEGSKA (reference sequence). Between the trimmed V and J ends, which lost 0 bases and 6 bases, there was a span of 11 bases. This CDR3 is built from 13 residues. Samples had at least 7 million PBMCs isolated from them. PCR was performed a second time for roughly 7 to 12 cycles using a sample-barcoded 5' primer and a J-beta primer mix. TCRdb used MiXCR to reprocess the 5' RACE reads, holding one entry per CDR3 protein. The data show roughly 410,000 distinct CDR3 sequences, with 45% to 60% seen just once and 51% held by the top ten. The sample belongs to a study of blood T cells in healthy people across ages.

The genes are TRBV20-1 and TRBJ1-2, with TRBD1 as a possible D gene (5 bases). This receptor was obtained from a man between 60 and 75 years old in good health. The specimen sequenced was blood. The CDR3 sequence: CSAREGGTDGYTF. The DNA of the CDR3 is TGCAGTGCTAGAGAGGGAGGGACCGATGGCTACACCTTC.